The table lists the clone carrying this T cell receptor beta chain with many counts. This entry comes from a study of T cells after yellow fever vaccination. One entry per CDR3 protein, called by TCRdb with MiXCR from the 5' RACE reads. The table lists 40,000 to 50,000 distinct CDR3 sequences, around 6.5% of them singletons, with over 9.5% in the top ten. The receptor was derived from a man in his thirties or forties who received the YFV17D yellow fever vaccine. Sequenced here: PBMCs, either bulk or a sorted T-cell subset (CD4+, CD8+, memory, or dextramer-sorted; not recorded which), sampled 45 days after the yellow fever booster vaccination.

The CDR3 nucleotides are TGTGCCAGAAACGGGACTAGCGGGAGGGCCTTCTTC. It encodes CARNGTSGRAFF. This sequence joins TRBV28 and TRBJ2-1; 16 bases agree with TRBD2. The CDR3 is 12 amino acids. After removal of 9 bases from V and 16 bases from J, the junction contained 6 bases not matched to a gene. Germline CDR1 reads MDHEN; CDR2 reads SYDVKM.